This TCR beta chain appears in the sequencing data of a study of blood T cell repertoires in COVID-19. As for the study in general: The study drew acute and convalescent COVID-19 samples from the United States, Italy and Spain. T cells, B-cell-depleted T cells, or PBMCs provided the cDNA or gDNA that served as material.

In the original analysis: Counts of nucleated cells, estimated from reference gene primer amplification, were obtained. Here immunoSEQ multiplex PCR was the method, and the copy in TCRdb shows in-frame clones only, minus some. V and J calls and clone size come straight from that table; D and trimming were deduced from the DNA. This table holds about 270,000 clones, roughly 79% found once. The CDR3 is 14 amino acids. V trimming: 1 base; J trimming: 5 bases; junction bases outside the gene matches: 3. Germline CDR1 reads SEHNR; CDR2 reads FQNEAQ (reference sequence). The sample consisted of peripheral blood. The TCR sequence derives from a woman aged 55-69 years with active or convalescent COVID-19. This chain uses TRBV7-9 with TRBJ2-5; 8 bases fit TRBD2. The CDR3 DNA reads TGTGCCAGCAGCTTAGGAGTAGCGGGGGAGACCCAGTACTTC. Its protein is CASSLGVAGETQYF.